A selection of T cell receptor beta chains follows, all from one sample in a study of cytomegalovirus exposure and HLA in healthy donors. Generated by immunoSEQ multiplex PCR, the TCRdb table keeps only in-frame clones and is missing some. The data contain roughly 220,000 clones, 65% to 80% of them singletons. Source material: PBMCs. The source is a man aged 45-65 years in good health and CMV-seronegative. The CDR3 runs from the conserved cysteine through the conserved F or W. D genes are given only for firm matches. Some rows mark clone size as missing; the rest say once, few, many or name a class of expanded clone.

v_gene	abundance	j_gene	d_gene	CDR3aa	CDR3nt
TRBV5-1	-	TRBJ2-7	-	CASSSHSYEQYF	TGCGCCAGCAGCTCCCACAGCTACGAGCAGTACTTC
TRBV7-2	-	TRBJ1-2	TRBD1	CASSTQGARVYGYTF	TGTGCCAGCAGCACCCAGGGGGCGCGGGTCTATGGCTACACCTTC
TRBV7-9	-	TRBJ2-7	-	CASSASGTFTYEQYF	TGTGCCAGCAGCGCCTCCGGGACATTTACCTACGAGCAGTACTTC
TRBV30	-	TRBJ2-1	TRBD2	CAWRAGGRNEQFF	TGTGCCTGGAGGGCGGGAGGGAGAAATGAGCAGTTCTTC
TRBV5-4	-	TRBJ2-1	TRBD2	CASRLGLAESSYNEQFF	TGTGCCAGCAGGCTTGGGCTAGCGGAGAGCTCCTACAATGAGCAGTTCTTC
TRBV27	-	TRBJ2-7	TRBD1	CASSKIGTGPLGVQYF	TGTGCCAGCAGTAAGATAGGGACAGGGCCCTTAGGGGTGCAGTACTTC
TRBV11-2	-	TRBJ1-2	TRBD1	CASSLGGQNYGYTF	TGTGCCAGCAGCTTAGGGGGACAGAACTATGGCTACACCTTC
TRBV6-1	few	TRBJ2-3	-	CASSAPVAVTTDTQYF	TGTGCCAGCAGTGCCCCCGTAGCGGTGACCACAGATACGCAGTATTTT
TRBV10-3	-	TRBJ2-3	-	CAFHPGGGADTQYF	TGTGCCTTCCACCCAGGAGGGGGGGCAGATACGCAGTATTTT
TRBV7-9	-	TRBJ2-3	TRBD2	CASSISSGRAVDTQYF	TGTGCCAGCAGCATTTCTAGCGGGAGGGCCGTAGATACGCAGTATTTT
TRBV6-5	-	TRBJ2-7	TRBD2	CASSSWTSGKYEQYF	TGTGCCAGCAGTTCCTGGACTAGCGGGAAGTACGAGCAGTACTTC
TRBV5-5	-	TRBJ2-2	-	CASSSGQGWTGELFF	TGTGCCAGCAGTTCCGGGCAGGGTTGGACCGGGGAGCTGTTTTTT
TRBV10-1	-	TRBJ2-7	-	CASSDGGSYEQYF	TGCGCCAGCAGTGACGGCGGCTCCTACGAGCAGTACTTC
TRBV28	-	TRBJ2-2	TRBD1	CASSFPGTGFSGELFF	TGTGCCAGCAGTTTTCCCGGGACAGGGTTTAGCGGGGAGCTGTTTTTT
TRBV5-6	-	TRBJ2-7	TRBD2	CASSLAASYEQYF	TGTGCCAGCAGCCTAGCGGCTTCCTACGAGCAGTACTTC
TRBV2	-	TRBJ2-7	-	CASSEWGKDYEQYF	TGTGCCAGCAGTGAGTGGGGAAAGGACTACGAGCAGTACTTC
TRBV5-1	-	TRBJ2-7	-	CASSLTGLGSYEQYF	TGCGCCAGCAGCTTAACAGGGTTGGGGTCCTACGAGCAGTACTTC
TRBV19	-	TRBJ2-7	-	CASSSQLAGEQYF	TGTGCCAGTAGTTCGCAGCTGGCGGGTGAGCAGTACTTC
TRBV7-8	-	TRBJ2-7	TRBD2	CASSLLAGPYEQYF	TGTGCCAGCAGCCTACTAGCGGGACCCTACGAGCAGTACTTC
TRBV29-1	once	TRBJ1-4	-	CSVERTGLEEKLFF	TGCAGCGTTGAACGGACGGGGTTGGAGGAAAAACTGTTTTTT
TRBV28	few	TRBJ2-3	-	CASTTTGPTDTQYF	TGTGCCAGCACCACGACAGGACCCACAGATACGCAGTATTTT
TRBV7-2	-	TRBJ2-5	TRBD2	CASREAGGRETQYF	TGTGCCAGCAGAGAAGCGGGAGGGAGAGAGACCCAGTACTTC
TRBV28	-	TRBJ2-3	TRBD2	CASSLGGLAADTQYF	TGTGCCAGCAGTTTGGGGGGACTAGCGGCAGATACGCAGTATTTT
TRBV5-5	-	TRBJ1-1	-	CASSVTGSNTEAFF	TGTGCCAGCAGCGTGACAGGCTCGAACACTGAAGCTTTCTTT
TRBV6-1	once	TRBJ2-7	TRBD2	CASSDGTSGLYEQYF	TGTGCCAGCAGTGATGGGACTAGCGGGTTATACGAGCAGTACTTC
TRBV25-1	-	TRBJ1-2	-	CASADTNYGYTF	TGTGCCAGCGCCGACACCAACTATGGCTACACCTTC
TRBV18	few	TRBJ2-1	TRBD2	CASSPAAGGHSYNEQFF	TGTGCCAGCTCACCAGCGGCGGGAGGGCACTCCTACAATGAGCAGTTCTTC